This is a list of T cell receptor beta chains from one sample in a study of control samples from healthy donors and cancer patients. Sequencing was performed with immunoSEQ multiplex PCR; in TCRdb, only in-frame clones are kept and a portion is missing. This repertoire shows 110,000 to 150,000 clones, about 89% found once; its top ten account for around 4.9%. The sample was blood. These receptors all come from a man under 40 in good health. CDR3s include the opening cysteine and the closing phenylalanine or tryptophan. Each record gives: V gene, CDR3 protein.

TRBV5-1 CASSSNTGAPSDEQYF
TRBV6-5 CASRKTPGSYEQYF
TRBV6-6 CASSLTGAGTGELFF
TRBV5-1 CASSRQTDSGANVLTF
TRBV19 CASSMRLAGAYEQYF
TRBV10-3 CAISESSLAGASEQFF
TRBV24-1 CATSVTGTEAFF
TRBV5-6 CASSGGTGSANYGYTF
TRBV4-1 CASSQEATINTGELFF
TRBV7-9 CASSVRGGRETQYF
TRBV19 CASSGQAFYEQYF
TRBV27 CASSLIGRGENIQYF
TRBV24-1 CATSDSTGGVDIQYF
TRBV7-9 CASKSRGTGGTEAFF
TRBV24-1 CATSDQNGRLGYTF
TRBV19 CASKLQRNQPQHF
TRBV14 CASSLGLESSGANVLTF
TRBV7-9 CASSLELAAGEQYF
TRBV19 CASAPGASSYNEQFF
TRBV24-1 CATSDLGLTTDTQYF
TRBV4-1 CASSQGLADQETQYF
TRBV19 CASSNGLALYEQFF
TRBV12-3/TRBV12-4 CASTLSGGHGYTF
TRBV9 CASSPQPGELFF
TRBV13 CASSLGGWGRAYEQYF
TRBV7-3 CASSSQSSDTSGYTF
TRBV11-1 CASSLAGDTQYF
TRBV9 CASTRTATNEKLFF
TRBV4-3 CASSQGPRTDTQYF
TRBV18 CASSPPSRGELFF
TRBV6-5 CASSYRDSFYEQYF
TRBV7-2 CASSLVDRRGDQPQHF
TRBV6-5 CATRSPSGNTIYF